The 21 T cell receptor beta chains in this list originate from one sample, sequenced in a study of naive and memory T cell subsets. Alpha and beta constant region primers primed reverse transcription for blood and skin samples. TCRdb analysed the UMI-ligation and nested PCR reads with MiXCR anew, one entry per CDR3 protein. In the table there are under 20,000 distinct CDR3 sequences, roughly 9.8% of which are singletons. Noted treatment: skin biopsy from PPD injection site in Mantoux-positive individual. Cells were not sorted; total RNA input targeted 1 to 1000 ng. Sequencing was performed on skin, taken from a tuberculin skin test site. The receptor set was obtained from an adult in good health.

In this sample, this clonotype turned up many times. CDR3 nucleotides: TGTGCCAGCAGCGACAGTGGCCCTAATTCACCCCTCCACTTT. It codes for CASSDSGPNSPLHF. The V and J genes are TRBV9 and TRBJ1-6; D not certain. Trimming cost V 3 bases and J 6 bases, with 10 bases left between them. This CDR3 is built from 14 residues. CDR1 is SGDLS and CDR2 is YYNGEE in the germline V gene.

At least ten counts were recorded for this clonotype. CDR3 region: CAKGENIQYF. The CDR3 nucleotides are TGTGCTAAGGGGGAAAACATTCAGTACTTC. The rearrangement joins TRBV6-5 to TRBJ2-4; TRBD1 is a possible D gene (6 bases). This CDR3 region has 10 residues. Germline CDR1 is MNHEY and CDR2 is SVGAGI.

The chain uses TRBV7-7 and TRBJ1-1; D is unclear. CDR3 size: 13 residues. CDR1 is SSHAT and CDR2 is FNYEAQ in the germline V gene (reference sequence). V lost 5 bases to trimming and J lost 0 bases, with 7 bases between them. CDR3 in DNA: TGTGCCAGCAGCCCGAACGTGAACACTGAAGCTTTCTTT. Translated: CASSPNVNTEAFF.

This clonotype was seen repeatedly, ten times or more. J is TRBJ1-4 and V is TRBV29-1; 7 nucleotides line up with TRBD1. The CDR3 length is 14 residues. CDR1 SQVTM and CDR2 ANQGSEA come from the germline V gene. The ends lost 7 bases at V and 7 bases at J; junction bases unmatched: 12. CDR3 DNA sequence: TGCAGCGCCAACCTACAGGGGCTCGGTGAAAAACTGTTTTTT. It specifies CSANLQGLGEKLFF.

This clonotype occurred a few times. CDR3 sequence (DNA): TGCAGTACTTACGACCGGCGGGGTACACCTGTTGGCGAGCAGTACTTC. It is translated as CSTYDRRGTPVGEQYF. This chain joins TRBV20-1 and TRBJ2-7, with a weak D call TRBD2 (6 bases). CDR3 length equals 16 residues. From germline, CDR1 is DFQATT and CDR2 SNEGSKA (reference sequence). V was shortened by 8 bases and J by 6 bases, with 29 bases between the two germline ends.

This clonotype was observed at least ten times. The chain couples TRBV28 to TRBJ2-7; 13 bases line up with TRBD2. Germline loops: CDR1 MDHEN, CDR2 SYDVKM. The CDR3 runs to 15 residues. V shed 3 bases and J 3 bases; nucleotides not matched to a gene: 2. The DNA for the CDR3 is TGTGCCAGCAGTTTGGGACTAGCGGGATTCTACGAGCAGTACTTC. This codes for CASSLGLAGFYEQYF.

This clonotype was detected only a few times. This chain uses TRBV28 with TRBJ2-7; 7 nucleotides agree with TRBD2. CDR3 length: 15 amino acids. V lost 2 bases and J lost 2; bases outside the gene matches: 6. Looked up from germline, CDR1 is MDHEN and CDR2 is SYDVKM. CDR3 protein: CASSLGGGGAYEQYF. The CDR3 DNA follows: TGTGCCAGCAGTTTAGGTGGGGGGGGGGCCTACGAGCAGTACTTC.

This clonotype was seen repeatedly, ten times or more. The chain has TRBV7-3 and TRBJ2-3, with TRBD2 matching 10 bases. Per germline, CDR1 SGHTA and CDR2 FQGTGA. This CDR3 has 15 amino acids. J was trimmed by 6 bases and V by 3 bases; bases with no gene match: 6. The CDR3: CASSFLGLATDTQYF. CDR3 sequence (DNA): TGTGCCAGCAGCTTTCTGGGACTAGCGACGGATACGCAGTATTTT.

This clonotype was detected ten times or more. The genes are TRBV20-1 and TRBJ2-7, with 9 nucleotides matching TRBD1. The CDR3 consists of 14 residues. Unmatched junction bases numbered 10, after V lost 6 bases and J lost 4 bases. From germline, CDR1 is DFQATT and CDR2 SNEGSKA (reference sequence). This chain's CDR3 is CSASWTGEGYEQYF. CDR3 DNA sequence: TGCAGTGCCAGCTGGACAGGGGAGGGGTACGAGCAGTACTTC.

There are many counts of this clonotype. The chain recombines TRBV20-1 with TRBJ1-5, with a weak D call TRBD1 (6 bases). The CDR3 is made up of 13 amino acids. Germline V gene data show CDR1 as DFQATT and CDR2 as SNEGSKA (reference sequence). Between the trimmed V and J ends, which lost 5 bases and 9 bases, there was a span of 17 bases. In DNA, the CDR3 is TGCAGTGCTGGAGGGACACCATATTCGCCCCAGCATTTT. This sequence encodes CSAGGTPYSPQHF.

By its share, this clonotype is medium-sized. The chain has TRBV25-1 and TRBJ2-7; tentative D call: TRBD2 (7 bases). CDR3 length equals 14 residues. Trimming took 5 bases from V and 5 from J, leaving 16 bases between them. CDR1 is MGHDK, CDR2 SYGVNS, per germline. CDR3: CASSFAGARDEQYF. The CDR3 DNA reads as TGTGCCAGCAGTTTTGCGGGGGCAAGGGACGAGCAGTACTTC.

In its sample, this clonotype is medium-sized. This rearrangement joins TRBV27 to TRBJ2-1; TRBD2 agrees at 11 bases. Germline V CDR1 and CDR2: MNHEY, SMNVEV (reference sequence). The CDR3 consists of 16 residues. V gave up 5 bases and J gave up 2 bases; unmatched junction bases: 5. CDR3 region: CASSSSLAGAYNEQFF. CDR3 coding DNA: TGTGCCAGCAGTAGCTCACTAGCGGGAGCCTACAATGAGCAGTTCTTC.

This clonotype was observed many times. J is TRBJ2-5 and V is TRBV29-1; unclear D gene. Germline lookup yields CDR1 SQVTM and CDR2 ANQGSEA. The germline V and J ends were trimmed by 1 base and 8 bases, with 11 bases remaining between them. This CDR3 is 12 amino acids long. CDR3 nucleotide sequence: TGCAGCGTTGAAGTCGAGTCCGCAACCCAGTACTTC. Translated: CSVEVESATQYF.

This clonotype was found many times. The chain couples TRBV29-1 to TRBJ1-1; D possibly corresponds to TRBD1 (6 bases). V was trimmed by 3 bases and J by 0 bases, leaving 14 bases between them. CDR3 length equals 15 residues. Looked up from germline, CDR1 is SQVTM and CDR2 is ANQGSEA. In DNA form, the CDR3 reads TGCAGCGTTGAGTTTGTGGGACATATGAACACTGAAGCTTTCTTT. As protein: CSVEFVGHMNTEAFF.

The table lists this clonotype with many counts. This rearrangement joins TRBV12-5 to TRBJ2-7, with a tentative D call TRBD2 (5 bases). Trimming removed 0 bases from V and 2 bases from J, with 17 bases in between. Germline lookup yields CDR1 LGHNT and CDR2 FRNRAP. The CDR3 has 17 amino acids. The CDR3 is CASGLVPGGGLAYEQYF. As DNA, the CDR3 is TGTGCTAGTGGTTTGGTACCCGGTGGAGGACTTGCCTACGAGCAGTACTTC.

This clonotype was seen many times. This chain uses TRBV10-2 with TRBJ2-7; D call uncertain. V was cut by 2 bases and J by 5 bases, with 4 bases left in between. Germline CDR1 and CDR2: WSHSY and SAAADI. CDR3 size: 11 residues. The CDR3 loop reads CASSESNEQYF. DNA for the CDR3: TGCGCCAGCAGTGAGAGTAACGAGCAGTACTTC.

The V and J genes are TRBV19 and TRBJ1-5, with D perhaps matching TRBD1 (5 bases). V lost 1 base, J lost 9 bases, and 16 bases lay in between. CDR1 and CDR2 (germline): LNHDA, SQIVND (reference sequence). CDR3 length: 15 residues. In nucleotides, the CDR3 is TGTGCCAGTAGTATAGCTTTTCGTTGGGACCGGCCCCAGCATTTT. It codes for CASSIAFRWDRPQHF.

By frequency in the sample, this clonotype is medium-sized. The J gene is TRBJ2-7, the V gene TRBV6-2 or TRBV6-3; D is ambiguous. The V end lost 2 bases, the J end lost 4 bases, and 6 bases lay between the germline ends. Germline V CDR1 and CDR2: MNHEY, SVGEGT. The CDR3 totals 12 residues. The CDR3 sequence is CASSYPQYEQYF. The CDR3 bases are TGTGCCAGCAGTTACCCGCAGTACGAGCAGTACTTC.

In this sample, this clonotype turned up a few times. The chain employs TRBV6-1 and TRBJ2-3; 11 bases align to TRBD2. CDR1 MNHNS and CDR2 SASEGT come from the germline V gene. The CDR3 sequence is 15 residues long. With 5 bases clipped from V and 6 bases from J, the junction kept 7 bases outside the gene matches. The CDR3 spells CASSSLAGGYDTQYF. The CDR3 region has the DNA TGTGCCAGCAGTTCTCTAGCGGGAGGATATGATACGCAGTATTTT.

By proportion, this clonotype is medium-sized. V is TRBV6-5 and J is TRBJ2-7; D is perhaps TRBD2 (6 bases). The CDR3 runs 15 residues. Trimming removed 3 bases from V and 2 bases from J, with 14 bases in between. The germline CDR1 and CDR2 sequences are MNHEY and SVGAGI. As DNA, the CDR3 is TGTGCCAGCAGTTATTTGGGGGGTCAAGCCTACGAGCAGTACTTC. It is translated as CASSYLGGQAYEQYF.

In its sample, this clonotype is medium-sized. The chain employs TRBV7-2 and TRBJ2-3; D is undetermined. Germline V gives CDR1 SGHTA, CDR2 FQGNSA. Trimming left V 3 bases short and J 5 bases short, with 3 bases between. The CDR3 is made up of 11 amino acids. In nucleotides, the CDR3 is TGTGCCAGCAGCTTTCAAGATACGCAGTATTTT. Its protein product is CASSFQDTQYF.